This T cell receptor beta chain was sequenced in a study of cytomegalovirus exposure and HLA in healthy donors. Germline V gene lookup returns CDR1 SGHTA and CDR2 FQGNSA. The CDR3 sequence is 14 residues long. With 3 bases removed from V and 2 bases from J, the gap between germline ends came to 11 bases. The table came from immunoSEQ multiplex PCR; TCRdb's copy has only in-frame clones and leaves some out. The table lists 350,000 or so clones, 75% to 90% of them singletons. V usage is TRBV7-2 and J usage is TRBJ2-7; maybe TRBD2 (6 bases). Sequenced sample: PBMCs. The TCR originated in a woman aged 18-30 years in good health and CMV-seronegative. This chain's CDR3 is CASSFGGSPYEQYF. The CDR3 DNA reads as TGTGCCAGCAGCTTCGGAGGGTCCCCCTACGAGCAGTACTTC.